This T cell receptor beta chain was obtained from a study of T-cell reconstitution after alpha-beta-depleted transplantation in children. The TCRbeta library incorporated unique molecular identifiers. TCRdb recomputed calls from the PCR reads with MiXCR, one row per CDR3 protein. The table shows around 450,000 distinct CDR3 sequences, with 43% occurring only once. Study-wide findings and caveats: By about two months after transplant, alpha-beta T cells reportedly arose from several hundred graft clones that had expanded. One year after transplant, T-cell counts and diversity came mostly from newly produced T cells. Several patients had high TCRbeta diversity at day 60; it came from surviving recipient T cells and thymic progenitors.

Notes on this clonotype: Its antigen is unknown.

With 0 bases removed from V and 4 bases from J, the gap between germline ends came to 19 bases. This CDR3 has 17 residues. Per germline, CDR1 DFQATT and CDR2 SNEGSKA (reference sequence). The chain carries TRBV20-1 and TRBJ2-1, with D possibly being TRBD2 (5 bases). This receptor was obtained from a girl under 10 years old with aplastic anemia, due to receive a stem cell transplant. The sample in question was PBMCs, obtained before TCRalphabeta/CD19-depleted stem cell transplant. This CDR3 reads CSARDTRRLRGYNEQFF. The CDR3 nucleotides are TGCAGTGCTAGAGACACCCGACGCCTCCGGGGATACAATGAGCAGTTCTTC.